This entry is about one T cell receptor beta chain. The antigen is not known. These data come from a study of T cells in Graves' hyperthyroidism and ophthalmopathy. There were TCR beta CDR3 regions amplified from RNA transcripts. A first-round RT-PCR of the TCR CDR3 used the HTBI primer set. MiXCR was run by TCRdb on the multiplex PCR reads, yielding one entry per CDR3 protein. Of about 210,000 distinct CDR3 sequences listed, 15% to 20% are singletons. The CDR3 covers 16 residues. The J segment lost 0 bases and the V segment lost 5 bases, leaving 5 bases of the junction unmatched. Germline CDR1 SNHLY, CDR2 FYNNEI. The study, taken as a whole, reports: Stable hyperthyroidism and ophthalmopathy were separated using 13 V-J signatures.

What was sequenced was blood. The chain links TRBV2 to TRBJ2-2; 8 bases are a match to TRBD1. This receptor was obtained from a man aged 45 to 65 with Graves' hyperthyroidism. The CDR3 spells CASSRDRPSNTGELFF. The DNA for the CDR3 is TGTGCCAGCAGTAGGGACAGGCCTTCGAACACCGGGGAGCTGTTTTTT. The entire variable domain, with the rest obtained from reference TRBV2 and TRBJ2-2, is as follows: EPEVTQTPSHQVTQMGQEVILRCVPISNHLYFYWYRQILGQKVEFLVSFYNNEISEKSEIFDDQFSVERPDGSNFTLKIRSTKLEDSAMYFCASSRDRPSNTGELFFGEGSRLTVL.